Shown below are 20 T cell receptor beta chains from a single sample sequenced in a study of T cell responses to AZD1222 COVID-19 vaccine. TCRdb keeps only in-frame clones here, not all; method: immunoSEQ multiplex PCR. The data show about 130,000 clones, about 91% seen once. The sequencing used peripheral blood, collected on day 0 of AZD1222 vaccination. The receptors shown here come from an adult in good health.

The chain has TRBV7-9 and TRBJ2-3; 12 nucleotides match TRBD2. Unmatched junction bases numbered 7, after V lost 7 bases and J lost 5 bases. Germline lookup yields CDR1 SEHNR and CDR2 FQNEAQ (reference sequence). The CDR3 sequence is 15 residues long. The CDR3 is CASNRLAGVQDTQYF. The CDR3 bases are TGTGCCAGCAACAGACTAGCGGGAGTGCAAGATACGCAGTATTTT.

The rearrangement joins TRBV7-2 to TRBJ1-5; D gene uncertain. V was pared by 3 bases and J by 3 bases, with 12 bases between. Germline-derived CDR1 and CDR2 are SGHTA and FQGNSA. This CDR3 region has 15 residues. The CDR3 spells CASSFSPAVNQPQHF. The CDR3 region has the DNA TGTGCCAGCAGCTTTAGTCCGGCAGTCAATCAGCCCCAGCATTTT.

The V gene is TRBV11-2, the J gene TRBJ2-3; 11 bases are shared with TRBD2. Germline V gives CDR1 SGHAT, CDR2 FQNNGV. V shed 6 bases, J shed 3 bases, and the junction held 5 bases outside the gene matches. The CDR3 covers 15 residues. This CDR3 reads CASSRSGRVTDTQYF. DNA of the CDR3: TGTGCCAGCAGTCGTAGCGGGAGGGTGACAGATACGCAGTATTTT. The whole variable domain, remainder taken from reference TRBV11-2 and TRBJ2-3, is EAGVAQSPRYKIIEKRQSVAFWCNPISGHATLYWYQQILGQGPKLLIQFQNNGVVDDSQLPKDRFSAERLKGVDSTLKIQPAKLEDSAVYLCASSRSGRVTDTQYFGPGTRLTVL.

The V gene is TRBV4-3, the J gene TRBJ1-2; maybe TRBD1 (5 bases). Deletions cut 0 bases from V and 8 bases from J, with 19 bases between. This CDR3 is built from 16 residues. Germline CDR1 is LGHNA and CDR2 is YSLEER. The CDR3 reads CASSQDLTGGMKGYTF. The CDR3 DNA reads TGCGCCAGCAGCCAAGATCTTACAGGCGGGATGAAAGGCTACACCTTC.

The rearrangement uses TRBV6-5 and TRBJ2-7, with unresolved D. Germline-derived CDR1 and CDR2 are MNHEY and SVGAGI. V was pared by 6 bases and J by 2 bases, with 8 bases between. The CDR3 has 12 amino acids. CDR3: CASRGRTYEQYF. The CDR3 DNA sequence: TGTGCCAGCAGGGGCAGAACCTACGAGCAGTACTTC.

J is TRBJ2-7 and V is TRBV11-3, with 11 bases matching TRBD2. The CDR3 totals 17 residues. The germline V gene has CDR1 SGHNT and CDR2 YENEEA. With V trimmed by 5 bases and J by 2 bases, 11 bases remained unmatched. CDR3 sequence: CASSPGTSGLDPYEQYF. DNA for the CDR3: TGTGCCAGCAGCCCCGGGACTAGCGGATTGGACCCCTACGAGCAGTACTTC.

In nucleotides, the CDR3 is TGTGCCAGCGCCCCCGGGACTAGCGGGAACTACGAGCAGTACTTC. Its protein product is CASAPGTSGNYEQYF. The V and J genes are TRBV2 and TRBJ2-7; 13 bases are shared with TRBD2. CDR3 length: 15 amino acids. CDR1 and CDR2 (germline): SNHLY, FYNNEI. The V segment lost 8 bases and the J segment 3 bases; nucleotides outside the gene matches: 7. Together with reference TRBV2 and TRBJ2-7, the CDR3 gives the full variable domain: EPEVTQTPSHQVTQMGQEVILRCVPISNHLYFYWYRQILGQKVEFLVSFYNNEISEKSEIFDDQFSVERPDGSNFTLKIRSTKLEDSAMYFCASAPGTSGNYEQYFGPGTRLTVT.

The V and J genes are TRBV19 and TRBJ1-2; 7 positions match TRBD1. CDR1 and CDR2 from the germline V gene are LNHDA and SQIVND (reference sequence). This CDR3 is built from 14 residues. V gave up 9 bases and J gave up 0 bases; unmatched junction bases: 7. The CDR3: CASRRDSANYGYTF. The CDR3 nucleotides are TGTGCCAGCAGAAGGGACAGTGCTAACTATGGCTACACCTTC. The full variable domain, with the rest looked up from reference TRBV19 and TRBJ1-2, is DGGITQSPKYLFRKEGQNVTLSCEQNLNHDAMYWYRQDPGQGLRLIYYSQIVNDFQKGDIAEGYSVSREKKESFPLTVTSAQKNPTAFYLCASRRDSANYGYTFGSGTRLTVV.

This chain links TRBV7-2 with TRBJ2-1; 14 bases are a match to TRBD2. Germline loops: CDR1 SGHTA, CDR2 FQGNSA. J gave up 9 bases and V 1 base, and 5 bases lay outside the gene matches. CDR3 length equals 16 residues. CDR3 DNA: TGTGCCAGCAGCTTAGGGGGACTAGCGGGAGTAGGTGAGCAGTTCTTC. Its translation is CASSLGGLAGVGEQFF.

This chain uses TRBV5-6 with TRBJ2-7; D not resolved. V dropped 1 base and J dropped 4 bases, with 21 bases sitting between them. Germline V CDR1 and CDR2: SGHDT, YYEEEE. The length of the CDR3 is 17 residues. As DNA, the CDR3 is TGTGCCAGCAGCTTGAAAGGCGTTGGGCCCGGTGCTTACGAGCAGTACTTC. This codes for CASSLKGVGPGAYEQYF.

The gene calls are TRBV6-2 or TRBV6-3 and TRBJ2-3; 7 bases are a match to TRBD1. Unmatched junction bases numbered 15, after V lost 2 bases and J lost 1 base. Germline assignment: CDR1 MNHEY and CDR2 SVGEGT. This CDR3 is 19 amino acids long. The CDR3 spells CASSYRGPTPTIGTDTQYF. In DNA, the CDR3 is TGTGCCAGCAGTTACAGGGGGCCTACCCCTACAATTGGCACAGATACGCAGTATTTT.

The chain employs TRBV10-3 and TRBJ2-3, with 10 bases aligning to TRBD1. J was trimmed by 3 bases and V by 2 bases; bases with no gene match: 11. This CDR3 contains 18 residues. In germline, CDR1 is ENHRY, CDR2 SYGVKD. DNA of the CDR3: TGTGCCATCAGTGAGCTCGCCGGGACAGGGGTGATAACAGATACGCAGTATTTT. It specifies CAISELAGTGVITDTQYF.

This chain uses TRBV4-2 with TRBJ2-5; 7 nucleotides agree with TRBD1. Germline V gene lookup returns CDR1 LGHNA and CDR2 YNFKEQ. The CDR3 sequence is 13 residues long. Trimming removed 5 bases from V and 2 bases from J; junction bases left unmatched: 2. The CDR3 reads CASSRQGQETQYF. In nucleotides, the CDR3 is TGTGCCAGCAGCAGACAGGGACAAGAGACCCAGTACTTC.

The gene calls are TRBV19 and TRBJ1-1; 8 bases align to TRBD1. Germline lookup yields CDR1 LNHDA and CDR2 SQIVND (reference sequence). The CDR3 is 14 residues long. J was trimmed by 1 base and V by 4 bases; bases with no gene match: 2. CDR3 DNA: TGTGCCAGTAGTAGAGACAGGGGGAACACTGAAGCTTTCTTT. Translating it yields CASSRDRGNTEAFF.

This chain uses TRBV27 with TRBJ2-4; 7 bases map to TRBD2. Germline CDR1 reads MNHEY; CDR2 reads SMNVEV (reference sequence). After removal of 8 bases from V and 6 bases from J, the junction contained 7 bases not matched to a gene. The CDR3 sequence is 13 residues long. In DNA, the CDR3 is TGTGCCAGCGGTCTAGCGGAGGGAAACATTCAGTACTTC. Translated: CASGLAEGNIQYF.

This clone was picked up one time. The chain links TRBV24-1 to TRBJ2-7; 13 bases align to TRBD2. Germline CDR1 reads KGHDR; CDR2 reads SFDVKD. V gave up 3 bases and J gave up 3 bases; unmatched junction bases: 1. CDR3 length: 15 residues. CDR3: CATSDGTSGIYEQYF. CDR3 in DNA: TGTGCCACCAGTGATGGGACTAGCGGGATCTACGAGCAGTACTTC.

The V gene is TRBV27, the J gene TRBJ1-1; D is ambiguous. CDR1 MNHEY and CDR2 SMNVEV come from the germline V gene (reference sequence). Trimming stripped 8 bases from V and 7 bases from J, with 14 bases between. The CDR3 has 12 residues. The CDR3 nucleotides are TGTGCCAGCCGCCTAGGCGTAAGTGAAGCTTTCTTT. Its protein product is CASRLGVSEAFF.

Here the CDR3 DNA reads TGCGCCAGCAGCCAAGTTTCCGGAAAGCAGTACTTC. It codes for CASSQVSGKQYF. This chain connects TRBV4-3 to TRBJ2-7; D not certain. V shed 1 base and J shed 8 bases, with 9 bases lying between them. This CDR3 contains 12 residues. Germline CDR1 is LGHNA and CDR2 is YSLEER.

This clone was counted a few times. J is TRBJ1-6 and V is TRBV7-9; D unclear. The V end was cut by 2 bases, the J end by 10 bases, with 6 bases between. This CDR3 spans 12 amino acids. Germline V gene sequence: CDR1 SEHNR, CDR2 FQNEAQ (reference sequence). This CDR3 is CASSLSQSPLHF. The CDR3, as DNA: TGTGCCAGCAGCTTATCACAGTCACCCCTCCACTTT.

The chain combines TRBV5-1 with TRBJ2-7; 8 bases fit TRBD1. V dropped 2 bases and J dropped 2; count of bases not matched to a gene: 6. The CDR3 runs 15 residues. Germline V gene data show CDR1 as SGHRS and CDR2 as YFSETQ. The CDR3 loop reads CASSFVQGVAYEQYF. The CDR3 DNA sequence: TGCGCCAGCAGCTTTGTACAGGGGGTAGCCTACGAGCAGTACTTC.